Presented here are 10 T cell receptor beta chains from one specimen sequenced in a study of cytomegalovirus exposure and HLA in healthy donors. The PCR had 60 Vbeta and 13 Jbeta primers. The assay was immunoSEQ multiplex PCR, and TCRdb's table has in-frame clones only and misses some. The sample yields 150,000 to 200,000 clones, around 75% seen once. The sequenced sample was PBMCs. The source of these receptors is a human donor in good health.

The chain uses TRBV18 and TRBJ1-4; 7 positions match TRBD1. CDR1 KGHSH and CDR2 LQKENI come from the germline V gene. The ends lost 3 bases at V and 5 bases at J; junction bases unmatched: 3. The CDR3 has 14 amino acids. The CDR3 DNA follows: TGTGCCAGCTCACCCCTCAGGGGGAATGAAAAACTGTTTTTT. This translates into CASSPLRGNEKLFF.

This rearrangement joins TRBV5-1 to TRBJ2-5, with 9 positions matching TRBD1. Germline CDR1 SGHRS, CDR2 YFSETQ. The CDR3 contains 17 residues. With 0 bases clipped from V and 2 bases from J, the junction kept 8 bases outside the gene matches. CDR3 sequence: CASSLGTGGHNQETQYF. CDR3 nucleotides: TGCGCCAGCAGCTTGGGTACAGGGGGCCACAATCAAGAGACCCAGTACTTC.

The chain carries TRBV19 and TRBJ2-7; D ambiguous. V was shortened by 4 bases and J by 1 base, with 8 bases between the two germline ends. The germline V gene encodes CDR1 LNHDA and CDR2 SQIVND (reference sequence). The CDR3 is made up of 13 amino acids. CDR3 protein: CASSSQASYEQYF. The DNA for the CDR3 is TGTGCCAGTAGTAGCCAGGCATCCTACGAGCAGTACTTC. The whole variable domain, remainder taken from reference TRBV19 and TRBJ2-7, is DGGITQSPKYLFRKEGQNVTLSCEQNLNHDAMYWYRQDPGQGLRLIYYSQIVNDFQKGDIAEGYSVSREKKESFPLTVTSAQKNPTAFYLCASSSQASYEQYFGPGTRLTVT.

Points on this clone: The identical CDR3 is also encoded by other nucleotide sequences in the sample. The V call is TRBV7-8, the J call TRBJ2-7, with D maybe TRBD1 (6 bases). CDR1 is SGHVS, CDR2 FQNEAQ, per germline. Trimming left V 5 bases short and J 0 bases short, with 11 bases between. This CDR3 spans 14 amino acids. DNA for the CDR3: TGTGCCAGCAGCCTTGGGGGCCCCTCCTACGAGCAGTACTTC. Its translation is CASSLGGPSYEQYF. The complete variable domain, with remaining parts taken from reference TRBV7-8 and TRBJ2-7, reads GAGVSQSPRYKVAKRGQDVALRCDPISGHVSLFWYQQALGQGPEFLTYFQNEAQLDKSGLPSDRFFAERPEGSVSTLKIQRTQQEDSAVYLCASSLGGPSYEQYFGPGTRLTVT.

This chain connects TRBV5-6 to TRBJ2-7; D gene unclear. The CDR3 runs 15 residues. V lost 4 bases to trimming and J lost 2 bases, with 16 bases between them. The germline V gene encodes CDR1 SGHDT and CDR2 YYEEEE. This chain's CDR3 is CASSQKLRRAYEQYF. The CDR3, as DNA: TGTGCCAGCAGCCAAAAGCTCAGACGGGCCTACGAGCAGTACTTC.

The CDR3 is CASSQVFGGAWTQYF. CDR3 sequence (DNA): TGCGCCAGCAGCCAAGTTTTCGGGGGGGCTTGGACCCAGTACTTC. The chain has TRBV4-3 and TRBJ2-5; TRBD2 aligns across 8 bases. V lost 1 base, J lost 7 bases, and 8 bases stayed unmatched. This CDR3 is built from 15 residues. CDR1 is LGHNA, CDR2 YSLEER, per germline.

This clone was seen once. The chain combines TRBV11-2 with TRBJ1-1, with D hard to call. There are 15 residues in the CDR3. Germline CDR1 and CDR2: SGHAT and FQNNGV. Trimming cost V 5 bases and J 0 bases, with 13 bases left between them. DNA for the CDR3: TGTGCCAGCAGCCCCTCGGCGGGTTTGAACACTGAAGCTTTCTTT. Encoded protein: CASSPSAGLNTEAFF.

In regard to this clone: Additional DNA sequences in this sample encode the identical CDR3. CDR3 sequence (DNA): TGCGCCAGCAGCCAAGATACTAGCGGGGGGTCCTACGAGCAGTACTTC. The encoded protein is CASSQDTSGGSYEQYF. The genes are TRBV4-3 and TRBJ2-7; 12 nucleotides match TRBD2. Germline V lookup: CDR1 LGHNA, CDR2 YSLEER. This CDR3 comprises 16 residues. V lost 0 bases and J lost 1; bases outside the gene matches: 1.

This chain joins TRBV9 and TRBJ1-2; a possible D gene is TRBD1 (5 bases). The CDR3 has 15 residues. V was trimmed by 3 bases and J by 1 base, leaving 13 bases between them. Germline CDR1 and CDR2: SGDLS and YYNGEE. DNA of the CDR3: TGTGCCAGCAGCGGTCAGGGTAGAGGTAACTATGGCTACACCTTC. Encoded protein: CASSGQGRGNYGYTF. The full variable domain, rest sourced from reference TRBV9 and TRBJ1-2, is DSGVTQTPKHLITATGQRVTLRCSPRSGDLSVYWYQQSLDQGLQFLIQYYNGEERAKGNILERFSAQQFPDLHSELNLSSLELGDSALYFCASSGQGRGNYGYTFGSGTRLTVV.

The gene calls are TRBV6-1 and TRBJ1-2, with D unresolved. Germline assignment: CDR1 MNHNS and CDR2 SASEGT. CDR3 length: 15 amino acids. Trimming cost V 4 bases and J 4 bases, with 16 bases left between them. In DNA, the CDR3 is TGTGCCAGCAGTGGGAGTGGTCAGAAAATCTATGGCTACACCTTC. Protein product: CASSGSGQKIYGYTF.